This T cell receptor (beta chain) is drawn from a study of Graves' ophthalmopathy and Graves' hyperthyroidism. This clonotype appeared many times. Antigen unknown. As the template, RNA transcripts were used to amplify TCR beta CDR3 regions. First-round RT-PCR with HTBI primers preceded a second-round multiplex PCR. TCRdb re-derived calls from the multiplex PCR reads in MiXCR, one entry per CDR3 protein. This sample has 620,000 or so distinct CDR3 sequences, with about 20% found just once. The CDR3 extends over 14 amino acids. The germline V and J ends were trimmed by 0 bases and 3 bases, with 8 bases remaining between them. Broader study findings: The blood repertoire also included most expanded thyroid clonotypes above 0.001 frequency. From stable hyperthyroidism, ophthalmopathy was separated by a 13-signature model with just under 90% sensitivity and around 80% specificity.

The rearrangement links TRBV12-3 or TRBV12-4 to TRBJ2-5, with unresolved D. This receptor was obtained from a woman between 18 and 30 years old with stable Graves' hyperthyroidism. Some clones in this sample may be carry-over from other donors' samples. The source material was peripheral blood. CDR3 in DNA: TGTGCCAGCAGTTTAGCATCCTACAAAGAGACCCAGTACTTC. It codes for CASSLASYKETQYF.